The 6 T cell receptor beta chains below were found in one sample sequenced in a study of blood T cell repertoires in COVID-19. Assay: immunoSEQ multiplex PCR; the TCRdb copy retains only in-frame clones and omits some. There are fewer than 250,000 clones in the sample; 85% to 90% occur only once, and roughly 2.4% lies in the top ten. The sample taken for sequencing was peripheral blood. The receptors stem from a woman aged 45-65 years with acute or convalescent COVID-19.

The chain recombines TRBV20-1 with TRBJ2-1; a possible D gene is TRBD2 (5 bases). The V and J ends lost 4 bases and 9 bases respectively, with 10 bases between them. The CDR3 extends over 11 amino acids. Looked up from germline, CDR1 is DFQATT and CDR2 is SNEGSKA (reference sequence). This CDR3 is CSATGGGEQFF. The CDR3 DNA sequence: TGCAGTGCTACCGGAGGCGGTGAGCAGTTCTTC.

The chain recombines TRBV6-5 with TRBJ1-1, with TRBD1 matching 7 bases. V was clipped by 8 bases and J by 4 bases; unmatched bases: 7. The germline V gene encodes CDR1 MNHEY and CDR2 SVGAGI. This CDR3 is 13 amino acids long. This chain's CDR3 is CASSTGPFTEAFF. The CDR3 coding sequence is TGTGCCAGCTCGACAGGGCCATTCACTGAAGCTTTCTTT.

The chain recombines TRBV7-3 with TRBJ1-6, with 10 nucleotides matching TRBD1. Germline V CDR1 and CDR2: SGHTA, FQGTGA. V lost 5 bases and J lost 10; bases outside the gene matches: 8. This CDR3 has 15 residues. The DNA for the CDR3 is TGTGCCAGCAGCCAAGGGACAGGGGTAGGATCACCCCTCCACTTT. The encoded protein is CASSQGTGVGSPLHF.

The chain's CDR3 is CASSHHGQGEKLFF. The CDR3 nucleotides are TGTGCCAGCAGCCACCATGGACAGGGAGAAAAACTGTTTTTT. The chain couples TRBV3-1 (or the pseudogene TRBV3-2) to TRBJ1-4; 8 bases fit TRBD1. The CDR3 is made up of 14 amino acids. Trimming cost V 3 bases and J 8 bases; bases outside gene matches: 5. Germline CDR1 LGHDT, CDR2 YNNKEL (reference sequence).

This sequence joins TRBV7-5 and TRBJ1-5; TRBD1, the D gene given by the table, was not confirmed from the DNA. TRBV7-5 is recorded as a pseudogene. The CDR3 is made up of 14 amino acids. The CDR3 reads CVRSLLRVNQPQHF. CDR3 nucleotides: TGTGTCAGAAGCTTACTCAGGGTCAATCAGCCCCAGCATTTT.

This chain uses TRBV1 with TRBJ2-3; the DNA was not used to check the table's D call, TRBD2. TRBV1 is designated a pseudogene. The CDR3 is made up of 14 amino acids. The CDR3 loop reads CTSSHTSIADTQYF. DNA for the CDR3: TGCACCAGCAGCCATACTAGCATCGCAGATACGCAGTATTTT.